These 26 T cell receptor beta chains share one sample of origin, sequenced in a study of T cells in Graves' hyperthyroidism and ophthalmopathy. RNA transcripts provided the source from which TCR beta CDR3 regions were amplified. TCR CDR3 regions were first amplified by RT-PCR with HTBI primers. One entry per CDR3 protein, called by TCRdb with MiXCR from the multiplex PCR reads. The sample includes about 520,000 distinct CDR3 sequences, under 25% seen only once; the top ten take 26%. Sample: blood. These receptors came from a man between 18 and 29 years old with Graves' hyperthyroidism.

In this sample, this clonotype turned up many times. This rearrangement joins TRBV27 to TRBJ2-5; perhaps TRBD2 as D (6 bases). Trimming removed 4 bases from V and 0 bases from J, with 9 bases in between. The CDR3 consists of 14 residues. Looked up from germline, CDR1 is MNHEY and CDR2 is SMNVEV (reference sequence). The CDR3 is CASSWAGNQETQYF. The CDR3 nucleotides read TGTGCCAGCAGTTGGGCGGGAAACCAAGAGACCCAGTACTTC.

CDR3 nucleotides: TGTGCCAGCTTTTCCCTCCTGGGGAGCTACACCTTC. Translated, it gives CASFSLLGSYTF. This chain joins TRBV6-1 and TRBJ1-2, with unresolved D. In germline, CDR1 is MNHNS, CDR2 SASEGT. The CDR3 is 12 amino acids. V lost 8 bases and J lost 9, with 16 bases in between.

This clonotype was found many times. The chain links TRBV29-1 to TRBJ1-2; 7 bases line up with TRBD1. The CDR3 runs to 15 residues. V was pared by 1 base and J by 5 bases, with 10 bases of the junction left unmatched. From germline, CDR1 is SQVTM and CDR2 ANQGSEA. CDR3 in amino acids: CSVEGQPGQLYGYTF. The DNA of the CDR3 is TGCAGCGTTGAAGGCCAACCGGGACAGCTATATGGCTACACCTTC.

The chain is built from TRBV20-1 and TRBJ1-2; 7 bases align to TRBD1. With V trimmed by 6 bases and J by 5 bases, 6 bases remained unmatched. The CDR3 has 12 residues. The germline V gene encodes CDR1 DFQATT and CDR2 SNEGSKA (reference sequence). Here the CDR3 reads CSAPDREYGYTF. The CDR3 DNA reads TGCAGTGCCCCAGACAGGGAGTATGGCTACACCTTC.

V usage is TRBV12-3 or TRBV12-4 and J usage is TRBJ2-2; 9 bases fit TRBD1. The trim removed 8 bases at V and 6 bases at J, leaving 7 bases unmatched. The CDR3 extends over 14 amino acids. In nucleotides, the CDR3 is TGTGCCAGCTCTCGGGACAGGGACGCCGGGGAGCTGTTTTTT. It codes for CASSRDRDAGELFF.

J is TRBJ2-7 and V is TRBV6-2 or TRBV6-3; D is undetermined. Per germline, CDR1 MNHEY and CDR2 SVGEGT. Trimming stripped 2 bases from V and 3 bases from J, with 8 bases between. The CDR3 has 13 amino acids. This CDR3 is CASSYNRYYEQYF. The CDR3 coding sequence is TGTGCCAGCAGTTACAACAGATACTACGAGCAGTACTTC.

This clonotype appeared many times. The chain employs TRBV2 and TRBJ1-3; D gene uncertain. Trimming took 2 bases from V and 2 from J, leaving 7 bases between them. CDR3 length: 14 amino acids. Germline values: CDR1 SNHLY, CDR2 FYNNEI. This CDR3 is CASSELGTGNTIYF. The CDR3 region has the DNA TGTGCCAGCAGTGAACTAGGGACTGGAAACACCATATATTTT.

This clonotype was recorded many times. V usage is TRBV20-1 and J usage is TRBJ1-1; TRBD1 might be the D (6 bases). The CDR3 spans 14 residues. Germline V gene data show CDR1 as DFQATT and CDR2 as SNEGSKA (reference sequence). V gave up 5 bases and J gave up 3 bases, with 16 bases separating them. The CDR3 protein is CSADRGARDTEAFF. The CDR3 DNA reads TGCAGTGCTGACCGGGGGGCGCGGGACACTGAAGCTTTCTTT.

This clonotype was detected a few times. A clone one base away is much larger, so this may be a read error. The CDR3 sequence is CATSVAGELFF. In DNA form, the CDR3 reads TGTGCCACCAGTGTCGCCGGGGAGCTGTTTTTT. The rearrangement uses TRBV24-1 and TRBJ2-2; no clear D. Germline V gene lookup returns CDR1 KGHDR and CDR2 SFDVKD. This CDR3 has 11 residues. With 5 bases removed from V and 6 bases from J, the gap between germline ends came to 3 bases.

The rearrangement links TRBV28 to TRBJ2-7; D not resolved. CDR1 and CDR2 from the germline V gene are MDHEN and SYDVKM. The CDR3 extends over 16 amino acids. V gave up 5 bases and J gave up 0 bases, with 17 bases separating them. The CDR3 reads CASSPPTSKLSYEQYF. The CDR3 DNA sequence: TGTGCCAGCAGTCCCCCGACGTCTAAACTCTCCTACGAGCAGTACTTC.

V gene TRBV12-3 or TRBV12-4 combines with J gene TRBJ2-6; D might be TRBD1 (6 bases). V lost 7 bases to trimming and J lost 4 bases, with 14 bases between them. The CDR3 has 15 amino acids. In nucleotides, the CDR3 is TGTGCCAGCACCTTTACAGGGACCGGGGCCAACGTCCTGACTTTC. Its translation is CASTFTGTGANVLTF.

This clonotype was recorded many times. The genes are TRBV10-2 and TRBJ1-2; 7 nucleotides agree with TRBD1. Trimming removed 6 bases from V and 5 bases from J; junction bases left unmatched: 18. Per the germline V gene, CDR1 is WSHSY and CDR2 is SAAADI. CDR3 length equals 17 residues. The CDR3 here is CASRRGTVYSGTYGYTF. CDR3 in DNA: TGCGCCAGCAGAAGAGGGACAGTTTACTCTGGGACGTATGGCTACACCTTC.

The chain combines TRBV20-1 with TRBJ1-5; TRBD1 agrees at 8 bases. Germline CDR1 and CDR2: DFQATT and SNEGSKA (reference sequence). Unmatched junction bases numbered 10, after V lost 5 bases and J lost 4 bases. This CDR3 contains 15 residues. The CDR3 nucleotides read TGCAGTGCTTTCAGGGGGCGCAGGGAAAATCAGCCCCAGCATTTT. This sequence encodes CSAFRGRRENQPQHF.

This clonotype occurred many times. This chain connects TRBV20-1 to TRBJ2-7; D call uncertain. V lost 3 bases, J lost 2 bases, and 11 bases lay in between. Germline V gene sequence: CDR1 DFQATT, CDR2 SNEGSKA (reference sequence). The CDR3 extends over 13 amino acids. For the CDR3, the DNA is TGCAGTGCTAGCCTGGCTGATCCCTACGAGCAGTACTTC. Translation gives CSASLADPYEQYF.

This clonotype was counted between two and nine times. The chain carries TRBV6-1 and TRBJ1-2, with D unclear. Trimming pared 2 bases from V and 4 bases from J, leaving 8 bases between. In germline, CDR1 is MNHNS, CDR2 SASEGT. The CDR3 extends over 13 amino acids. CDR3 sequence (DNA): TGTGCCAGCAGTGAAAAGGGCACCTATGGCTACACCTTC. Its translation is CASSEKGTYGYTF.

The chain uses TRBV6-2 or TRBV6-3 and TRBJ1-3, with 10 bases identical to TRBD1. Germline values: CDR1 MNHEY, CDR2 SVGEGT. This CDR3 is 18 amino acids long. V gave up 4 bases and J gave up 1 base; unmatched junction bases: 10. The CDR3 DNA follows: TGTGCCAGCAGTTTTCCCCGGACAGGGGGAATTTCTGGAAACACCATATATTTT. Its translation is CASSFPRTGGISGNTIYF.

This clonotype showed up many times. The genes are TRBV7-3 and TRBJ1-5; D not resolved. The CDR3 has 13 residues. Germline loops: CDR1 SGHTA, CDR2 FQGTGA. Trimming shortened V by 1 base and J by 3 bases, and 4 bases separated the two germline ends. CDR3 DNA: TGTGCCAGCAGCTTAAATGCCAATCAGCCCCAGCATTTT. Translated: CASSLNANQPQHF.

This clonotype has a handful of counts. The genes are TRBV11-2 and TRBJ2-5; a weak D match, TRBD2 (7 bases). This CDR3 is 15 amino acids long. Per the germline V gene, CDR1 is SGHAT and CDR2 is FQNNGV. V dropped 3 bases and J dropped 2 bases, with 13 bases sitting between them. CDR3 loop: CASSLKGGAQETQYF. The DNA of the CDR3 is TGTGCCAGCAGCTTGAAGGGGGGGGCACAAGAGACCCAGTACTTC. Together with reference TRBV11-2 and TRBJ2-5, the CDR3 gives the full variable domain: EAGVAQSPRYKIIEKRQSVAFWCNPISGHATLYWYQQILGQGPKLLIQFQNNGVVDDSQLPKDRFSAERLKGVDSTLKIQPAKLEDSAVYLCASSLKGGAQETQYFGPGTRLLVL.

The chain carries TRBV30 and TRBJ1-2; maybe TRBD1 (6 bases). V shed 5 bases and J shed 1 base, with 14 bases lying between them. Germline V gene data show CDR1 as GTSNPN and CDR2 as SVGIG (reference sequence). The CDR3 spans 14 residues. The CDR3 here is CAWGRGGGNYGYTF. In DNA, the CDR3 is TGTGCCTGGGGCCGGGGAGGGGGTAACTATGGCTACACCTTC.

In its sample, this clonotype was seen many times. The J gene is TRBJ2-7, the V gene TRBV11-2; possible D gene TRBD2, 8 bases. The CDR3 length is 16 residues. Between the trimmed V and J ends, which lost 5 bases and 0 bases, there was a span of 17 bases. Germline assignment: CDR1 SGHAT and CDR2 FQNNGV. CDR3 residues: CASSPGGTVSSYEQYF. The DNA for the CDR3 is TGTGCCAGCAGCCCGGGGGGGACAGTTAGCTCCTACGAGCAGTACTTC. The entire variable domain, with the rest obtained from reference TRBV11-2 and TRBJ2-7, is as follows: EAGVAQSPRYKIIEKRQSVAFWCNPISGHATLYWYQQILGQGPKLLIQFQNNGVVDDSQLPKDRFSAERLKGVDSTLKIQPAKLEDSAVYLCASSPGGTVSSYEQYFGPGTRLTVT.

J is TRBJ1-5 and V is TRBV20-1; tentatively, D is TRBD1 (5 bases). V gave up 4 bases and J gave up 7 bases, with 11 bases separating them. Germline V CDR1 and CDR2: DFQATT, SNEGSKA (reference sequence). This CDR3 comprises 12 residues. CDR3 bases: TGCAGTGCTACCTACCAGGGACAGCCCCAGCATTTT. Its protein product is CSATYQGQPQHF.

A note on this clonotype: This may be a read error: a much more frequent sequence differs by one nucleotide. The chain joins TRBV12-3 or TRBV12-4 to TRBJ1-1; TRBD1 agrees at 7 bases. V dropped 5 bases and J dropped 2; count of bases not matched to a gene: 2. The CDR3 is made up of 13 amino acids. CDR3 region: CASSTGDNTEAFF. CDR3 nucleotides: TGTGCCAGCAGTACAGGGGACAACACTGAAGCTTTCTTT.

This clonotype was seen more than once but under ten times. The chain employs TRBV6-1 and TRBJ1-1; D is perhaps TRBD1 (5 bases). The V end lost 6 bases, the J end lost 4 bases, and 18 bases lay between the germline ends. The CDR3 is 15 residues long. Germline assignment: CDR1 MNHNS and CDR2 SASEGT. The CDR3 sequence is CASSPHGGVTTEAFF. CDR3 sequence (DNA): TGTGCCAGCAGCCCTCACGGAGGGGTGACCACTGAAGCTTTCTTT.

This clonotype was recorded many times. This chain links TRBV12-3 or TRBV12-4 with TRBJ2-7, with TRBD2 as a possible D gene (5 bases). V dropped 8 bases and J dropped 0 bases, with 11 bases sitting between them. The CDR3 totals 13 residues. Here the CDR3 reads CASAGVISYEQYF. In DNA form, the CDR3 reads TGTGCCAGCGCCGGGGTTATCTCCTACGAGCAGTACTTC.

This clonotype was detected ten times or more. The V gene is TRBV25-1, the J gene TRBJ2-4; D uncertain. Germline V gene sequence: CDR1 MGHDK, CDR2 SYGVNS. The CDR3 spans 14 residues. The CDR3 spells CTNPNPSAKNIQYF. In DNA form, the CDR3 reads TGTACCAACCCGAACCCGTCGGCCAAAAACATTCAGTACTTC.

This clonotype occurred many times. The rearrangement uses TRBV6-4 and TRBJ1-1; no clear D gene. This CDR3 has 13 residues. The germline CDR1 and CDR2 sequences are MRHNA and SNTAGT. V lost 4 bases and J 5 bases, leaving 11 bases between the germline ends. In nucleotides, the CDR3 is TGTGCCAGCAGTGCTGGGAAAGGTACTGAAGCTTTCTTT. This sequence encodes CASSAGKGTEAFF.